Given below is one TCR beta chain in context. V was pared by 0 bases and J by 7 bases, with 11 bases between. The germline V gene encodes CDR1 SGHDN and CDR2 FVKESK. There are 14 residues in the CDR3. These data come from a study of control samples from healthy donors and cancer patients. The data were produced by immunoSEQ multiplex PCR, yet TCRdb's version contains in-frame clones alone and is incomplete. This repertoire shows some 99,000 clones, roughly nine tenths found once; its top ten account for approximately 4%. The origin of this receptor is a human donor in good health. The donor label of this sample is uncertain. The V call is TRBV14, the J call TRBJ2-3; perhaps TRBD2 as D (5 bases). The sample comprised blood. This CDR3 is CASSQDLRGHTQYF. The DNA of the CDR3 is TGTGCCAGCAGCCAAGATCTAAGAGGGCATACGCAGTATTTT.